This TCR beta chain was documented in a study of cytomegalovirus exposure and HLA in healthy donors. Germline V CDR1 and CDR2: GTSNPN, SVGIG (reference sequence). The V and J ends lost 0 bases and 7 bases respectively, with 15 bases between them. The CDR3 consists of 14 residues. Clones were sequenced by immunoSEQ multiplex PCR, and TCRdb holds only the in-frame ones, with some missing. The data contain about 88,000 clones, about four fifths of them singletons. Input material: PBMCs. V and J are TRBV30 and TRBJ1-2; possible D gene TRBD1, 6 bases. The clonotype was recovered from a woman younger than 30 in good health and CMV-seropositive. The CDR3 bases are TGTGCCTGGAGTGTAATGGCAGGGGAGGGTGGCTACACCTTC. Its protein is CAWSVMAGEGGYTF.